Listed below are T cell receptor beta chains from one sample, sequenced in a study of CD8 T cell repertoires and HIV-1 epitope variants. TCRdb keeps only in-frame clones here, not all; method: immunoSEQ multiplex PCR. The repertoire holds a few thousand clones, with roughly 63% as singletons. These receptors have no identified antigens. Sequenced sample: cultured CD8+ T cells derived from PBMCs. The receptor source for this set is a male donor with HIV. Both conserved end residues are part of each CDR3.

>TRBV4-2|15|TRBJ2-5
CASSQGGAGEETQYF
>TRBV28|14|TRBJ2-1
CASSLTGGEYEQFF
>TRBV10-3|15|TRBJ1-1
CAISSFGASNTEAFF
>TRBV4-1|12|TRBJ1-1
CASSQGTAEAFF
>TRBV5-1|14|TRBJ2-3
CASSADRGADTQYF
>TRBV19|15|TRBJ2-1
CASSIGSGPGDEQFF
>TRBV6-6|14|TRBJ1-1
CASSYLDMNTEAFF
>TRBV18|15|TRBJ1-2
CASSPSAVPGYGYTF
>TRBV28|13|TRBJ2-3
CASSWTAADTQYF
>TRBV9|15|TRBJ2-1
CASSASGRAIDEQFF
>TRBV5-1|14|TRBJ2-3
CASSLSSGLDTQYF
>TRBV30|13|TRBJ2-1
CAWSSTDYNEQFF
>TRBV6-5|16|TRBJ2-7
CASSYGMTSGSYEQYF
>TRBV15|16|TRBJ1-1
CATSRDHDGFNTEAFF
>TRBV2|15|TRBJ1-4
CASGGTGRTNEKLFF
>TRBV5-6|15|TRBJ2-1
CASSLGGSSYNEQFF
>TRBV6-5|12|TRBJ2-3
CASSGDTDTQYF
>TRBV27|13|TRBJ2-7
CASSGSTGIEQYF
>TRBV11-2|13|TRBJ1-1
CASSGTPNTEAFF
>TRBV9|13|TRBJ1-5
CASSVEGDQPQHF
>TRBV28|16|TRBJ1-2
CASSLMPLDYNYGYTF
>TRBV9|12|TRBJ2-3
CASTLINPGAYF
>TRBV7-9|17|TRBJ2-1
CASSLGDPGPPPYEQFF
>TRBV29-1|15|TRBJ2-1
CSVIQGAGSYNEQFF
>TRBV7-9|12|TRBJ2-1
CAPGGGFGEQFF
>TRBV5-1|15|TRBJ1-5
CASSTEGGPNQPQHF
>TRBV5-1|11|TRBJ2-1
CASHDAGEQFF
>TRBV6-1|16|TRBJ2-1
CASSDYHPAGHNEQFF
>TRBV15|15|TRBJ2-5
CATSRDRSVGETQYF
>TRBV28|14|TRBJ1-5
CASSLESGIQPQHF
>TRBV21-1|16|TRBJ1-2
CASSKAPGEVPNGYTF
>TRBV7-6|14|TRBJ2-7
CASSLGTASYEQYF
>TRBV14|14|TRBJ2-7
CASSQEGVYYEQYF
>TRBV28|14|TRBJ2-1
CASSLEGSNNEQFF
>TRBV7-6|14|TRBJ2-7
CASSPGTSRYEQYF
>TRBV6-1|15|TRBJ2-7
CASRARQGGAYEQYF
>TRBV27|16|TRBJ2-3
CASSLIDGGVGETQYF